This T cell receptor (beta chain) emerged from a study of blood T cell repertoires in COVID-19. Study in general: In each case, the material was cDNA or gDNA derived from T cells, B-cell-depleted T cells, or PBMCs.

In the study's own analysis: Estimation of nucleated cell counts was performed using reference gene primer amplification. Repertoires were generated with immunoSEQ multiplex PCR, while TCRdb's copy carries only in-frame clones and drops some. V and J calls and clone size follow that table, whereas D and trimming were derived from the DNA. The sample comprises just over 250,000 clones, about nine tenths of which are singletons, and around 2.5% rests with the top ten. Losses at the gene ends were 4 bases for V and 7 bases for J; bases not matched to a gene: 7. The CDR3 contains 15 residues. CDR1 and CDR2 from the germline V gene are SGHRS and YFSETQ.

Specimen: peripheral blood. This chain links TRBV5-1 with TRBJ2-1, with TRBD2 matching over 11 bases. The clonotype originates from a person aged 18 to 30 with COVID-19, enrolled during active disease. The CDR3 is CASSPSGGLLNEQFF. CDR3 DNA: TGCGCCAGCAGCCCTAGCGGGGGGCTCCTTAATGAGCAGTTCTTC.